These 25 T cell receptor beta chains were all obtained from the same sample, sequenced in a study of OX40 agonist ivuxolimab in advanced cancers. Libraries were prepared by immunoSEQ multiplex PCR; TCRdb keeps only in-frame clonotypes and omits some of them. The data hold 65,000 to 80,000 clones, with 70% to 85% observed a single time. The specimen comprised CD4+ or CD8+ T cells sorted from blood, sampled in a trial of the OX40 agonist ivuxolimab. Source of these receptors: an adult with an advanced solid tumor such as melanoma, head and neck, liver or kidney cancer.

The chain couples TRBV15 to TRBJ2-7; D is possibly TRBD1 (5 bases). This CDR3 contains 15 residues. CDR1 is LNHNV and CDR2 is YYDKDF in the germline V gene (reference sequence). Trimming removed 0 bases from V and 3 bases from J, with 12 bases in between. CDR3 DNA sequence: TGTGCCACCAGCAGAGATGCAGGGATCCACTACGAGCAGTACTTC. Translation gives CATSRDAGIHYEQYF.

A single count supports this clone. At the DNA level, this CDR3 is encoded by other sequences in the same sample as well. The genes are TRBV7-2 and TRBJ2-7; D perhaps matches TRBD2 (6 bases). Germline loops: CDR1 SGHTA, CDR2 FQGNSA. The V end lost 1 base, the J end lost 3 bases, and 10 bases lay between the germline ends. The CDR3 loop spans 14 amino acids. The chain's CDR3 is CASSLDGSSYEQYF. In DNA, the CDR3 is TGTGCCAGCAGCTTAGACGGGAGTAGCTACGAGCAGTACTTC.

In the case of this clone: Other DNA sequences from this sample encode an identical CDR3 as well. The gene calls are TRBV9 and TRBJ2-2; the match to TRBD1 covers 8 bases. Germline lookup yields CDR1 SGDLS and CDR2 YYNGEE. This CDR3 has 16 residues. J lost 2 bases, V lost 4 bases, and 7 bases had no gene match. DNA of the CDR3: TGTGCCAGCAGCCCTACGGACAGGGTTAACACCGGGGAGCTGTTTTTT. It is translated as CASSPTDRVNTGELFF.

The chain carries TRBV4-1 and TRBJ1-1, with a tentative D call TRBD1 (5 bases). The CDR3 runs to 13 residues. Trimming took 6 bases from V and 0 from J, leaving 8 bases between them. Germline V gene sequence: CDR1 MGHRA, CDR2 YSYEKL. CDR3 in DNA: TGCGCCAGCAGTCTCAGGGTGAACACTGAAGCTTTCTTT. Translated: CASSLRVNTEAFF.

CDR3 DNA: TGTGCCAGCACCCCCTGGGCGGGAGGCCCCCTCAATGAGCAGTTCTTC. It is translated as CASTPWAGGPLNEQFF. The chain combines TRBV6-4 with TRBJ2-1, with 8 bases aligning to TRBD2. V shed 7 bases, J shed 6 bases, and the junction held 14 bases outside the gene matches. The germline CDR1 and CDR2 sequences are MRHNA and SNTAGT. The CDR3 is 16 amino acids.

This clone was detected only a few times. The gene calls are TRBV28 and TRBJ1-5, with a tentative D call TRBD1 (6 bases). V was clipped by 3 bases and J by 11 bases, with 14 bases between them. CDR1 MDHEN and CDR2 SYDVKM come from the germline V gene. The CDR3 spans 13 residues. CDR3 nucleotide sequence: TGTGCCAGCAGTTTCGCGGACAGAACGACCCAGCATTTT. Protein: CASSFADRTTQHF.

CDR3 protein: CASSKIDRGNTIYF. The CDR3 DNA reads TGTGCCAGCAGCAAGATCGACAGGGGAAACACCATATATTTT. J is TRBJ1-3 and V is TRBV7-9; maybe TRBD1 (6 bases). Germline assignment: CDR1 SEHNR and CDR2 FQNEAQ (reference sequence). CDR3 size: 14 residues. V lost 5 bases, J lost 4 bases, and 12 bases lay in between.

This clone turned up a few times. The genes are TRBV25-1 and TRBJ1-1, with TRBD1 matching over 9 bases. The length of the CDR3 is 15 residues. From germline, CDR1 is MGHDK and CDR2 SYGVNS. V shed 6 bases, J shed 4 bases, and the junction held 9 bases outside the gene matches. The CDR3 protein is CASRAPGQGGTEAFF. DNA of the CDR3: TGTGCCAGCAGGGCACCGGGACAGGGTGGCACTGAAGCTTTCTTT.

The CDR3 here is CASSAAGTDYNEQFF. The CDR3 DNA reads TGTGCCAGTAGTGCTGCCGGGACAGATTACAATGAGCAGTTCTTC. The chain recombines TRBV19 with TRBJ2-1; 7 nucleotides line up with TRBD1. Germline CDR1 and CDR2: LNHDA and SQIVND (reference sequence). V was pared by 5 bases and J by 4 bases, with 8 bases of the junction left unmatched. The length of the CDR3 is 15 residues. Looking up the rest from reference TRBV19 and TRBJ2-1 gives the full variable domain: DGGITQSPKYLFRKEGQNVTLSCEQNLNHDAMYWYRQDPGQGLRLIYYSQIVNDFQKGDIAEGYSVSREKKESFPLTVTSAQKNPTAFYLCASSAAGTDYNEQFFGPGTRLTVL.

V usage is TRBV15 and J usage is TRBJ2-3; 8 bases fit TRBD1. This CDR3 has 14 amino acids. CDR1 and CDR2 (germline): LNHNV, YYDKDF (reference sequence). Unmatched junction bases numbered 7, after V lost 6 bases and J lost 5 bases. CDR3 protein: CATSFRGPGDTQYF. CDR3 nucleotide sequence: TGTGCCACCAGTTTCAGGGGGCCTGGAGATACGCAGTATTTT.

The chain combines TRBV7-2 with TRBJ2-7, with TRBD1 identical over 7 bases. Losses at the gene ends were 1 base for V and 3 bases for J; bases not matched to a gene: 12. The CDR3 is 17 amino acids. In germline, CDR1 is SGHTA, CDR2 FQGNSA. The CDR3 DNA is TGTGCCAGCAGCTTAGAAAAACAGGGGATCCGCTACTACGAGCAGTACTTC. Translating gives CASSLEKQGIRYYEQYF. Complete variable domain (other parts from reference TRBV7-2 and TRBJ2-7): GAGVSQSPSNKVTEKGKDVELRCDPISGHTALYWYRQSLGQGLEFLIYFQGNSAPDKSGLPSDRFSAERTGGSVSTLTIQRTQQEDSAVYLCASSLEKQGIRYYEQYFGPGTRLTVT.

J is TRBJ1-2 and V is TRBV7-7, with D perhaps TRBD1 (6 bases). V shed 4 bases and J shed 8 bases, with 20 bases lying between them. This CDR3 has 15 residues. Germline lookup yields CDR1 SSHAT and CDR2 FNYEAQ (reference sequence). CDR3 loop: CASSSIHLGARGYTF. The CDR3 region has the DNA TGTGCCAGCAGCTCTATTCATCTGGGGGCGCGGGGCTACACCTTC. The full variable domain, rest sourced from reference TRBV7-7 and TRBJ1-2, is GAGVSQSPRYKVTKRGQDVTLRCDPISSHATLYWYQQALGQGPEFLTYFNYEAQPDKSGLPSDRFSAERPEGSISTLTIQRTEQRDSAMYRCASSSIHLGARGYTFGSGTRLTVV.

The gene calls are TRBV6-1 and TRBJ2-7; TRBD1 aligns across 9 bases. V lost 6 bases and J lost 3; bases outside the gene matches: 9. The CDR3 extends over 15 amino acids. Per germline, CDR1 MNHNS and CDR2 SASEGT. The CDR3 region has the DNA TGTGCCAGCAGGCCGGGACAGGGAGGTAACTACGAGCAGTACTTC. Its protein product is CASRPGQGGNYEQYF.

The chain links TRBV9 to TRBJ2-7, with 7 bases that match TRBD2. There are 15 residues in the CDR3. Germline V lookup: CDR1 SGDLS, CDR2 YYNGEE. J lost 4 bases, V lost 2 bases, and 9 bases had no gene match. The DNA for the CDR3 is TGTGCCAGCAGCGTGAGGACACGGACTAGTTACGAGCAGTACTTC. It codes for CASSVRTRTSYEQYF.

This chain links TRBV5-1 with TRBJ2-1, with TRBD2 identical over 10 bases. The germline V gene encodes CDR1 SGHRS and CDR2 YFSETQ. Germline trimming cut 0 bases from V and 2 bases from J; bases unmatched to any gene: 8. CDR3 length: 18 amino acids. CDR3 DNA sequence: TGCGCCAGCAGCTTGGCCGCTAGCGGGGGCCTAACCTACAATGAGCAGTTCTTC. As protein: CASSLAASGGLTYNEQFF.

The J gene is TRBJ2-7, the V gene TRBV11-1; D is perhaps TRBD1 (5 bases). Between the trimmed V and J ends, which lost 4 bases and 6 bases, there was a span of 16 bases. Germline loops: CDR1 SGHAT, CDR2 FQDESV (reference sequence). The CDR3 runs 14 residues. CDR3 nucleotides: TGTGCCAGCAGCTACGGCAGGGTGGGAAGCGAGCAGTACTTC. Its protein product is CASSYGRVGSEQYF.

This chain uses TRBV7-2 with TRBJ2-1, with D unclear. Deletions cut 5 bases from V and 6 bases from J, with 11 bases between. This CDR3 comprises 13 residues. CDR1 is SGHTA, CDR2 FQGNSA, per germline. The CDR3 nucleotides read TGTGCCAGCAGCCAGTGGCTAGGCAATGAGCAGTTCTTC. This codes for CASSQWLGNEQFF.

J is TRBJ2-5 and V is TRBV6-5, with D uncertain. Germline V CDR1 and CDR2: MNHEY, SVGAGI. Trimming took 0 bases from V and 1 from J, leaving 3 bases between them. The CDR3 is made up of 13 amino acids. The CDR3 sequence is CASSYSGQETQYF. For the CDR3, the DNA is TGTGCCAGCAGTTACTCCGGCCAAGAGACCCAGTACTTC.

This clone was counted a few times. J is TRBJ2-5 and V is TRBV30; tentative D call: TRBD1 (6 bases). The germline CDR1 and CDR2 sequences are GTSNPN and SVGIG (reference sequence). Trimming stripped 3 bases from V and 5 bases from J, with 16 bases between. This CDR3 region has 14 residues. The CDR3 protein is CAWRGASRRETQYF. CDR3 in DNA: TGTGCCTGGAGGGGGGCAAGCCGGAGGGAGACCCAGTACTTC. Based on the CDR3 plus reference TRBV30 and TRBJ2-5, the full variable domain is SQTIHQWPATLVQPVGSPLSLECTVEGTSNPNLYWYRQAAGRGLQLLFYSVGIGQISSEVPQNLSASRPQDRQFILSSKKLLLSDSGFYLCAWRGASRRETQYFGPGTRLLVL.

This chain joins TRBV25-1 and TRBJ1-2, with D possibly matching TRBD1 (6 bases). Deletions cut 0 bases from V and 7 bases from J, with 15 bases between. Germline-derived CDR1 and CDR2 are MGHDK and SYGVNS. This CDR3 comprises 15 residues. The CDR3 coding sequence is TGTGCCAGCAGTGAATACCTAAGAAGGGGGGTTGGCTACACCTTC. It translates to CASSEYLRRGVGYTF.

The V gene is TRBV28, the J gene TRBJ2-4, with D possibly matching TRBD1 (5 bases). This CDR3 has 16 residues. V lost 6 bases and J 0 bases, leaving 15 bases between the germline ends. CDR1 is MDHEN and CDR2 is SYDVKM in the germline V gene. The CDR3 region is CASSPRVGVAKNIQYF. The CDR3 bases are TGTGCCAGCAGCCCCAGGGTAGGGGTAGCCAAAAACATTCAGTACTTC.

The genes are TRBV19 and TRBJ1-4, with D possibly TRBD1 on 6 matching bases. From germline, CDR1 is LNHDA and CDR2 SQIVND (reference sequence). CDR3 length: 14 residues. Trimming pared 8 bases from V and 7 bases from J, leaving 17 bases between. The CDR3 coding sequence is TGTGCCAGTTGGGCAGGGGCGACAGGTGAAAAACTGTTTTTT. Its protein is CASWAGATGEKLFF.

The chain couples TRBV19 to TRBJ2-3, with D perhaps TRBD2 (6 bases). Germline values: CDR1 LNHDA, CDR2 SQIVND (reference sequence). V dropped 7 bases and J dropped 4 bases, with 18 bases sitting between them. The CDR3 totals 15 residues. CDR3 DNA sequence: TGTGCCAGTACCTCACGACGGGGGTTGTCAGATACGCAGTATTTT. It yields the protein CASTSRRGLSDTQYF.

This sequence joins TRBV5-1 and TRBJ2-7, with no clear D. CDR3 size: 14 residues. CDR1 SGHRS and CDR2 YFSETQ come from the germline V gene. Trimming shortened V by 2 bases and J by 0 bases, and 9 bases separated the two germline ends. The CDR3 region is CASSFGESSYEQYF. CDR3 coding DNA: TGCGCCAGCAGCTTTGGAGAGAGCTCCTACGAGCAGTACTTC.

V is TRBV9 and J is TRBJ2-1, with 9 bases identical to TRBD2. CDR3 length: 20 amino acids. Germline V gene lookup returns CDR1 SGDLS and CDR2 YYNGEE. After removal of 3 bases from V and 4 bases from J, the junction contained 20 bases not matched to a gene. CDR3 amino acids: CASSANLPSEAGGKYNEQFF. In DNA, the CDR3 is TGTGCCAGCAGCGCAAACCTCCCGTCAGAGGCGGGAGGGAAGTACAATGAGCAGTTCTTC.